Each of the 13 T cell receptor beta chains below was sequenced from the same sample in a study of identical twins. MiXCR, run by TCRdb on the 5' RACE reads, gives a single entry per CDR3 protein. Of 450,000 to 650,000 distinct CDR3 sequences in the sample, 12% to 15% are singletons; the top ten hold roughly 0.46%. This sample was shared with a second study, whose subject was yellow fever vaccine responses in identical twins.

Sequencing was done on a sample of CD4+ T cells sorted from blood. These receptors all come from a woman younger than 30 in good health.

J is TRBJ2-7 and V is TRBV5-1; 9 bases match TRBD2. After removal of 4 bases from V and 2 bases from J, the junction contained 7 bases not matched to a gene. The CDR3 spans 15 residues. CDR1 and CDR2 (germline): SGHRS, YFSETQ. In DNA, the CDR3 is TGCGCCAGCAGCCCGCGGACTAGCGCACCCTACGAGCAGTACTTC. Amino acids: CASSPRTSAPYEQYF.

This clonotype was observed a handful of times. V is TRBV5-1 and J is TRBJ2-7, with 7 bases identical to TRBD1. Germline trimming cut 4 bases from V and 2 bases from J; bases unmatched to any gene: 12. Per germline, CDR1 SGHRS and CDR2 YFSETQ. The CDR3 consists of 16 residues. The CDR3 coding sequence is TGCGCCAGCAGCCCAACGACAGGGAGTGGCGCCTACGAGCAGTACGTC. It encodes CASSPTTGSGAYEQYV.

The chain recombines TRBV19 with TRBJ2-6, with D possibly called TRBD1 or TRBD2 (5 bases each). CDR3 size: 20 residues. Trimming cost V 3 bases and J 0 bases, with 21 bases left between them. CDR1 LNHDA and CDR2 SQIVND come from the germline V gene (reference sequence). CDR3 sequence (DNA): TGTGCCAGTAGTATGGGACGTACGATCGCTCGATCCTCTGGGGCCAACGTCCTGACTTTC. This gives the protein CASSMGRTIARSSGANVLTF.

The V call is TRBV5-1, the J call TRBJ1-5, with 10 bases lining up with TRBD1. V shed 0 bases, J shed 6 bases, and the junction held 9 bases outside the gene matches. The germline V gene has CDR1 SGHRS and CDR2 YFSETQ. The CDR3 loop spans 17 amino acids. The CDR3 is CASSLGARTGGSQPQHF. The CDR3 DNA sequence: TGCGCCAGCAGCTTGGGGGCACGGACAGGGGGGAGTCAGCCCCAGCATTTT.

This clonotype came up a few times. The J gene is TRBJ2-1, the V gene TRBV24-1; the match to TRBD2 covers 9 bases. The trim removed 9 bases at V and 8 bases at J, leaving 10 bases unmatched. This CDR3 is 14 amino acids long. Germline V CDR1 and CDR2: KGHDR, SFDVKD. CDR3 loop: CATGGREGIYEQFF. The CDR3 coding sequence is TGTGCCACCGGTGGGCGGGAGGGCATATATGAGCAGTTCTTC.

There are a few counts of this clonotype. V gene TRBV11-3 combines with J gene TRBJ2-3; 7 bases line up with TRBD2. V lost 1 base to trimming and J lost 3 bases; unmatched junction nucleotides: 7. The length of the CDR3 is 16 residues. Germline CDR1 SGHNT, CDR2 YENEEA. For the CDR3, the DNA is TGTGCCAGCAGCTTAGGGAGGCGGGAGAGTACAGATACGCAGTATTTT. It yields the protein CASSLGRRESTDTQYF.

The chain combines TRBV7-9 with TRBJ2-6, with D tentatively TRBD2 (6 bases). The CDR3 is 16 amino acids. Trimming cost V 0 bases and J 2 bases, with 8 bases left between them. Germline V lookup: CDR1 SEHNR, CDR2 FQNEAQ (reference sequence). DNA of the CDR3: TGTGCCAGCAGCTTAGCGCCGGGGGCTGGGGCCAACGTCCTGACTTTC. Its protein product is CASSLAPGAGANVLTF.

This clonotype was observed a few times. The V call is TRBV5-1, the J call TRBJ2-1, with D tentatively TRBD2 (7 bases). Looked up from germline, CDR1 is SGHRS and CDR2 is YFSETQ. Trimming pared 4 bases from V and 5 bases from J, leaving 16 bases between. This CDR3 region has 15 residues. Here the CDR3 DNA reads TGCGCCAGCAGCAGAGGGGGGGGGCGGGACAATGAGCAGTTCTTC. Residues: CASSRGGGRDNEQFF.

The J gene is TRBJ2-7, the V gene TRBV12-3 or TRBV12-4, with 11 bases fitting TRBD1. The CDR3 has 18 residues. V was pared by 5 bases and J by 3 bases, with 15 bases of the junction left unmatched. Here the CDR3 reads CASSVHAGQGAESYEQYF. CDR3 DNA sequence: TGTGCCAGCAGTGTACACGCCGGACAGGGGGCGGAAAGCTACGAGCAGTACTTC.

The rearrangement joins TRBV12-3 or TRBV12-4 to TRBJ1-1; no clear D gene. V lost 10 bases, J lost 1 base, and 19 bases lay in between. The CDR3 is 15 residues long. Here the CDR3 DNA reads TGTGCCACCACAGTTTACGGTTCAAAGAACACTGAAGCTTTCTTT. Encoded protein: CATTVYGSKNTEAFF.

The rearrangement joins TRBV29-1 to TRBJ2-1, with 9 positions matching TRBD2. CDR3 length: 14 amino acids. CDR1 and CDR2 (germline): SQVTM, ANQGSEA. Germline trimming cut 6 bases from V and 6 bases from J; bases unmatched to any gene: 9. This CDR3 is CSVFLAGILNEQFF. CDR3 sequence (DNA): TGCAGCGTCTTCCTAGCGGGAATACTCAATGAGCAGTTCTTC.

This clonotype was observed a few times. This chain uses TRBV24-1 with TRBJ2-2; D is possibly TRBD1 (5 bases). This CDR3 is 16 amino acids long. Deletions cut 2 bases from V and 4 bases from J, with 13 bases between. The germline V gene encodes CDR1 KGHDR and CDR2 SFDVKD. DNA for the CDR3: TGTGCCACCAGTGATTCGAGGACAAGTACCACCGGGGAGCTGTTTTTT. Its translation: CATSDSRTSTTGELFF.

The DNA of the CDR3 is TGCAGTGCACAAAACAGGGGCGATGAGCAGTTCTTC. Translated: CSAQNRGDEQFF. The chain carries TRBV20-1 and TRBJ2-1, with 7 bases aligning to TRBD1. Losses at the gene ends were 6 bases for V and 8 bases for J; bases not matched to a gene: 7. Germline V gene lookup returns CDR1 DFQATT and CDR2 SNEGSKA (reference sequence). CDR3 length equals 12 residues.